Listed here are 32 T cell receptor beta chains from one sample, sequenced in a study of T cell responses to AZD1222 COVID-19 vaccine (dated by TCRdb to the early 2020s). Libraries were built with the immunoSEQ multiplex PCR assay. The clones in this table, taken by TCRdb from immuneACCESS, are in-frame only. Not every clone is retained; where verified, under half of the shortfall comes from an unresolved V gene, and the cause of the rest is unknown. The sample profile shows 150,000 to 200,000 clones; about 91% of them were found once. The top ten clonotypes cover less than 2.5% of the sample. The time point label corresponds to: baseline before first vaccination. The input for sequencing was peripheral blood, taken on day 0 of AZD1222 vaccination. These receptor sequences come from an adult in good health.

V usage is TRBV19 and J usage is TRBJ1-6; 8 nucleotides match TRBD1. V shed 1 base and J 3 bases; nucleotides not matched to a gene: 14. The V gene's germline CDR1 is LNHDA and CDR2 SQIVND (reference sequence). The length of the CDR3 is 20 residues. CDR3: CASSIVPPSMGQDYNSPLHF. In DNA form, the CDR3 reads TGTGCCAGTAGTATAGTCCCTCCCTCGATGGGACAGGACTATAATTCACCCCTCCACTTT.

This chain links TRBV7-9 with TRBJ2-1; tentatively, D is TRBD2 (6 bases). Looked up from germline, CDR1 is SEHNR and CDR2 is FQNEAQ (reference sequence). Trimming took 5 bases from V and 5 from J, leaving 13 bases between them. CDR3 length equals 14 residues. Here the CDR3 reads CASSPGGRHNEQFF. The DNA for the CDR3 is TGTGCCAGCAGCCCCGGGGGTAGACACAATGAGCAGTTCTTC.

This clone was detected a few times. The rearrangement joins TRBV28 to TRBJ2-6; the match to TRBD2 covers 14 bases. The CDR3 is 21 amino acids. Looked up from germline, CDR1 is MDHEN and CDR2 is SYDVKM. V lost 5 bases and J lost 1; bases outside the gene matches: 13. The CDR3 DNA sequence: TGTGCCAGCAGTATGCCGACTAGCGGGAGGGGGTCCGTGTCTGGGGCCAACGTCCTGACTTTC. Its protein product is CASSMPTSGRGSVSGANVLTF. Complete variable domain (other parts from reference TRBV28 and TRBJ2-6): DVKVTQSSRYLVKRTGEKVFLECVQDMDHENMFWYRQDPGLGLRLIYFSYDVKMKEKGDIPEGYSVSREKKERFSLILESASTNQTSMYLCASSMPTSGRGSVSGANVLTFGAGSRLTVL.

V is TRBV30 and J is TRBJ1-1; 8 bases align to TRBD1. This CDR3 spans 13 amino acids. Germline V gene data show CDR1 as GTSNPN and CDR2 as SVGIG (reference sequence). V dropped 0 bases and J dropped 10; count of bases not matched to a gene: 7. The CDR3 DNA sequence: TGTGCCTGGAGTGTACCAGGGGGCAGGGGAGCTTTCTTT. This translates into CAWSVPGGRGAFF.

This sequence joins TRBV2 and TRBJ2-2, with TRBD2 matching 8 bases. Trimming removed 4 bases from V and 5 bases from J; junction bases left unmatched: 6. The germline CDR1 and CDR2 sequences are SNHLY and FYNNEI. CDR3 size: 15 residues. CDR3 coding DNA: TGTGCCAGCAGTGCTAGCGGGTTGAGGACCGGGGAGCTGTTTTTT. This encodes CASSASGLRTGELFF.

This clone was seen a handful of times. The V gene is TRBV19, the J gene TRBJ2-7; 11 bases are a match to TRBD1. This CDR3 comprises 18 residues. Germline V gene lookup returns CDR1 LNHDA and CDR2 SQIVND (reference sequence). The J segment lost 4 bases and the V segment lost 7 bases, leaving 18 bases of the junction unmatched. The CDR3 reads CASKNSGQGAYFLYEQYF. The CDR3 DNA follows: TGTGCCAGTAAGAATTCTGGACAGGGGGCTTATTTTTTGTACGAGCAGTACTTC.

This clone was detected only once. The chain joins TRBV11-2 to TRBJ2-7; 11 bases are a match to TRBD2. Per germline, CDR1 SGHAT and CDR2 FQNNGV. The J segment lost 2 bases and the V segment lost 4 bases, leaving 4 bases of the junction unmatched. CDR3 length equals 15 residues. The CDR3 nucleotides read TGTGCCAGCAGCTCTTTTAGCGGGAGGGCCTACGAGCAGTACTTC. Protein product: CASSSFSGRAYEQYF.

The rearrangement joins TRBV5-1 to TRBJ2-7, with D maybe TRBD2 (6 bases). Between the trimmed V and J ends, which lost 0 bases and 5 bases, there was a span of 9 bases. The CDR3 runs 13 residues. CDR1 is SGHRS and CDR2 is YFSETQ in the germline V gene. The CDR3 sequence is CASSLAGGDEQYF. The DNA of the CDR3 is TGCGCCAGCAGCTTGGCCGGAGGGGACGAGCAGTACTTC.

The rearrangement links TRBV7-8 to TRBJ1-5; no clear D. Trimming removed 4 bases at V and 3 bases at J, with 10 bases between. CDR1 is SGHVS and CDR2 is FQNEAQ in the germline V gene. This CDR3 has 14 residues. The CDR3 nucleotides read TGTGCCAGCAGCTCCATCATACTCAATCAGCCCCAGCATTTT. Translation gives CASSSIILNQPQHF.

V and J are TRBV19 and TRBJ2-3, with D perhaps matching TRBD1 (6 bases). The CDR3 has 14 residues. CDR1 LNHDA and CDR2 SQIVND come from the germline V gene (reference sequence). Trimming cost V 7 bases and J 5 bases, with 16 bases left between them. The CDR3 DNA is TGTGCCAGTACAACAGGGCTCCGGAAAGATACGCAGTATTTT. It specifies CASTTGLRKDTQYF. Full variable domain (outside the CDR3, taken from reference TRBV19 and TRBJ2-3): DGGITQSPKYLFRKEGQNVTLSCEQNLNHDAMYWYRQDPGQGLRLIYYSQIVNDFQKGDIAEGYSVSREKKESFPLTVTSAQKNPTAFYLCASTTGLRKDTQYFGPGTRLTVL.

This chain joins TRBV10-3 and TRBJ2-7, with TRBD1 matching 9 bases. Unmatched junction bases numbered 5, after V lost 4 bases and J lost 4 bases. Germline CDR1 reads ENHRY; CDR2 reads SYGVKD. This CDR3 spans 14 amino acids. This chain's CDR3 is CAISARDRAYEQYF. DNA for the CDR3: TGTGCCATCAGTGCCCGGGACAGGGCGTACGAGCAGTACTTC.

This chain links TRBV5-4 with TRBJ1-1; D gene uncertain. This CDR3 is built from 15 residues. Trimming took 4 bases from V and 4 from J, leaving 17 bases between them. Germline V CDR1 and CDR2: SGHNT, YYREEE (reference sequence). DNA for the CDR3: TGTGCCAGCAGCCGCCGAGGCAGCCTGGGCACTGAAGCTTTCTTT. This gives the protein CASSRRGSLGTEAFF.

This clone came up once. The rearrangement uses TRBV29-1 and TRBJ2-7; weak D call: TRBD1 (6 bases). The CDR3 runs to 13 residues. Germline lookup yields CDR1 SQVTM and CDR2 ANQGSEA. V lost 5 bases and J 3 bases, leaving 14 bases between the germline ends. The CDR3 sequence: CSVYTGSNYEQYF. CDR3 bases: TGCAGCGTTTATACAGGGTCAAACTACGAGCAGTACTTC.

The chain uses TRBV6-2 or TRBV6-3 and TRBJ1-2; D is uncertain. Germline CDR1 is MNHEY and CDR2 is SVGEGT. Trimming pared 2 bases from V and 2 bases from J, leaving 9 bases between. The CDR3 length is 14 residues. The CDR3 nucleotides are TGTGCCAGCAGTTACGGCTCAGGCAACTATGGCTACACCTTC. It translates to CASSYGSGNYGYTF.

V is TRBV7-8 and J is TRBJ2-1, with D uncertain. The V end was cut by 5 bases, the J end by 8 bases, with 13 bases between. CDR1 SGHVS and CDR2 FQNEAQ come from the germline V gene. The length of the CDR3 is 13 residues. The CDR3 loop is CASSPPRLDEQFF. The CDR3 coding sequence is TGTGCCAGCAGCCCCCCCAGGTTAGATGAGCAGTTCTTC.

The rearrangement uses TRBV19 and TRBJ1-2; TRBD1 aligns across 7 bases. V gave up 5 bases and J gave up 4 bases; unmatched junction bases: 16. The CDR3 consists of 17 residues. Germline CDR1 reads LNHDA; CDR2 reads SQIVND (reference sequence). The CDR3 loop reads CASSPATGKGRLYGYTF. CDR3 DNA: TGTGCCAGTAGTCCCGCGACAGGGAAGGGACGTCTCTATGGCTACACCTTC.

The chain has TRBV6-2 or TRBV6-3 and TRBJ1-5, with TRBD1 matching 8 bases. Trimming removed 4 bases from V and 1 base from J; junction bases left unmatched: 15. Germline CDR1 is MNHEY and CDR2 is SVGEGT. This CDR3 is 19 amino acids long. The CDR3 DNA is TGTGCCAGCAGTTTATTCCGGAGACAGGGGAGGGAGAGCAATCAGCCCCAGCATTTT. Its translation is CASSLFRRQGRESNQPQHF.

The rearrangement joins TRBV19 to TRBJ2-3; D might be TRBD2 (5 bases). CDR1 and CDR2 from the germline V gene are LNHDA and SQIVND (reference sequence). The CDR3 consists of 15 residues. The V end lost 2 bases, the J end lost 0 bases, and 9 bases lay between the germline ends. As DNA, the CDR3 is TGTGCCAGTAGTATATCAGCGGACAGCACAGATACGCAGTATTTT. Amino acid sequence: CASSISADSTDTQYF.

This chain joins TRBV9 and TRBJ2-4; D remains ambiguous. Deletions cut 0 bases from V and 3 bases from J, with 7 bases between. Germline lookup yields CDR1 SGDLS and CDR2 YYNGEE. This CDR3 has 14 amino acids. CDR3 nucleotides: TGTGCCAGCAGCGTAGATATAAACAAAAACATTCAGTACTTC. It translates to CASSVDINKNIQYF. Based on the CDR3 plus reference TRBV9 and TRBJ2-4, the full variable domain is DSGVTQTPKHLITATGQRVTLRCSPRSGDLSVYWYQQSLDQGLQFLIQYYNGEERAKGNILERFSAQQFPDLHSELNLSSLELGDSALYFCASSVDINKNIQYFGAGTRLSVL.

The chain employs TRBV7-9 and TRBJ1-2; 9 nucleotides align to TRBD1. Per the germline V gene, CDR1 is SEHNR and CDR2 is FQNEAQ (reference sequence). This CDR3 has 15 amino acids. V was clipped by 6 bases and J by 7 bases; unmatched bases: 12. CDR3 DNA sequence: TGTGCCAGCAGACCTAAACAGGGGGCTGCGGCTGGCTACACCTTC. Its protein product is CASRPKQGAAAGYTF.

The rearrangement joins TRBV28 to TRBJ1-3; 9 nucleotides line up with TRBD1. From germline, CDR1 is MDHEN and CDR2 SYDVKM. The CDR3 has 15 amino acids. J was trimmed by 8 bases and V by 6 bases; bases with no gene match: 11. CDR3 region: CASSEPQGARDTIYF. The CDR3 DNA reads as TGTGCCAGCAGCGAACCACAGGGGGCGCGGGACACCATATATTTT.

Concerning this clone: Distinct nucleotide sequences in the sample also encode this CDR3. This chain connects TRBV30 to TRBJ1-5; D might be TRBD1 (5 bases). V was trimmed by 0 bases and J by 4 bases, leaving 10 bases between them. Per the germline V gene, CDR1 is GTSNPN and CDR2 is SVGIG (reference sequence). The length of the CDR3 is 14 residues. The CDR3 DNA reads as TGTGCCTGGAGTGTGGGGGGGTCGAATCAGCCCCAGCATTTT. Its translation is CAWSVGGSNQPQHF.

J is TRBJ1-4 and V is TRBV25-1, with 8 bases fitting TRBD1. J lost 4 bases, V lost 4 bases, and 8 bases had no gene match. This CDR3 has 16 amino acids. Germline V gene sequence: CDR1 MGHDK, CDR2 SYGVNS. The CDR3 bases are TGTGCCAGCAGTGGGTTTGCAGGGGGCCTTAATGAAAAACTGTTTTTT. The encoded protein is CASSGFAGGLNEKLFF.

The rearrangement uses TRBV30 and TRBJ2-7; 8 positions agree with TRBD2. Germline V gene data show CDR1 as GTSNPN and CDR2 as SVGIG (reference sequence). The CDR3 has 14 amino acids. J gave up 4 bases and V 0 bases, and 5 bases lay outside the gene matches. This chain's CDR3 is CAWSVRGGGYEQYF. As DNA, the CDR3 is TGTGCCTGGAGTGTACGGGGGGGAGGGTACGAGCAGTACTTC.

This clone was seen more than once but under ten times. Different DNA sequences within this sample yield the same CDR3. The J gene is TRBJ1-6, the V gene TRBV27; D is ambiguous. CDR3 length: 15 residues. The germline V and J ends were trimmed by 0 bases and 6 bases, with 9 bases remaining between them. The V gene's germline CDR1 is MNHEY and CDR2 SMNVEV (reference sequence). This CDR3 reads CASSLSPGPNSPLHF. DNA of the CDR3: TGTGCCAGCAGTTTATCTCCAGGCCCTAATTCACCCCTCCACTTT.

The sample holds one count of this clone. CDR3 residues: CSVDGQGTDTQYF. CDR3 nucleotides: TGCAGCGTTGACGGACAGGGGACAGATACGCAGTATTTT. The V gene is TRBV29-1, the J gene TRBJ2-3; 9 bases line up with TRBD1. The CDR3 is 13 amino acids. Germline values: CDR1 SQVTM, CDR2 ANQGSEA. The J segment lost 3 bases and the V segment lost 3 bases, leaving 1 base of the junction unmatched.

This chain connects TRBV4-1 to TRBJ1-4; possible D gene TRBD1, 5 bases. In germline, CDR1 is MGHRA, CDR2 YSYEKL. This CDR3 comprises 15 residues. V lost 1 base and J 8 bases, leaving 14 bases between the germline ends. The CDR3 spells CASSQVGDRNEKLFF. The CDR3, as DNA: TGCGCCAGCAGCCAAGTGGGGGATCGCAACGAAAAACTGTTTTTT.

The CDR3 bases are TGTGCCAGCAGATCAGGGGGCTCCTACGAGCAGTACTTC. Its protein is CASRSGGSYEQYF. V gene TRBV27 combines with J gene TRBJ2-7; 7 bases are a match to TRBD1. The CDR3 is made up of 13 amino acids. Germline lookup yields CDR1 MNHEY and CDR2 SMNVEV (reference sequence). After removal of 6 bases from V and 0 bases from J, the junction contained 2 bases not matched to a gene.

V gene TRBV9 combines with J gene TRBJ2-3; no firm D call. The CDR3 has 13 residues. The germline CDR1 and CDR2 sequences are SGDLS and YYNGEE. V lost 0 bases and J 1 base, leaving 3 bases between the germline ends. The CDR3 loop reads CASSVGGTDTQYF. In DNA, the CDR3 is TGTGCCAGCAGCGTAGGGGGCACAGATACGCAGTATTTT.

The CDR3 DNA sequence: TGTGCCAGCAGCTTAAACGACCAAACCACAGATACGCAGTATTTT. Translation gives CASSLNDQTTDTQYF. The chain is built from TRBV11-3 and TRBJ2-3; no definite D call. Deletions cut 2 bases from V and 2 bases from J, with 11 bases between. This CDR3 is built from 15 residues. Per germline, CDR1 SGHNT and CDR2 YENEEA. The full variable domain, its missing parts supplied by reference TRBV11-3 and TRBJ2-3, is EAGVVQSPRYKIIEKKQPVAFWCNPISGHNTLYWYLQNLGQGPELLIRYENEEAVDDSQLPKDRFSAERLKGVDSTLKIQPAELGDSAVYLCASSLNDQTTDTQYFGPGTRLTVL.

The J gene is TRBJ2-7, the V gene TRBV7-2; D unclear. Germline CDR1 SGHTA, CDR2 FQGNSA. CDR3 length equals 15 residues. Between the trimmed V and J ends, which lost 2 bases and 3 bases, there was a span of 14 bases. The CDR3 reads CASSLLGVGFYEQYF. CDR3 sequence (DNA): TGTGCCAGCAGCTTACTAGGAGTAGGGTTCTACGAGCAGTACTTC.

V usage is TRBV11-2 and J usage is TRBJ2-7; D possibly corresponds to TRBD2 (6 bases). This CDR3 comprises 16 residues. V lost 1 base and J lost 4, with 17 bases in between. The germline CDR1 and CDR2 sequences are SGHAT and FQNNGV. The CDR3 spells CASSLGPGVGIYEQYF. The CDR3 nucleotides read TGTGCCAGCAGCTTAGGCCCGGGAGTTGGTATTTACGAGCAGTACTTC.